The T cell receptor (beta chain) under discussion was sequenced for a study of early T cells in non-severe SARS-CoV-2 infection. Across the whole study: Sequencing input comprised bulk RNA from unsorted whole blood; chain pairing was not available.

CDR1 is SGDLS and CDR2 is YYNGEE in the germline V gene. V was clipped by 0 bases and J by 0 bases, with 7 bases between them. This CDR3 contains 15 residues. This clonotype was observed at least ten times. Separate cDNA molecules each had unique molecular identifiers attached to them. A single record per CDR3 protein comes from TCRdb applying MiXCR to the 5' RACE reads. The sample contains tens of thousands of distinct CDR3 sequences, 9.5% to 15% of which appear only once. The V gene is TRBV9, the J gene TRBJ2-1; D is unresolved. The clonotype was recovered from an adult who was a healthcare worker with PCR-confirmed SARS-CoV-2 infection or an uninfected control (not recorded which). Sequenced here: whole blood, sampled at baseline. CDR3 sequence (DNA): TGTGCCAGCAGCGTAGATGCTACCTCCTACAATGAGCAGTTCTTC. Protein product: CASSVDATSYNEQFF.